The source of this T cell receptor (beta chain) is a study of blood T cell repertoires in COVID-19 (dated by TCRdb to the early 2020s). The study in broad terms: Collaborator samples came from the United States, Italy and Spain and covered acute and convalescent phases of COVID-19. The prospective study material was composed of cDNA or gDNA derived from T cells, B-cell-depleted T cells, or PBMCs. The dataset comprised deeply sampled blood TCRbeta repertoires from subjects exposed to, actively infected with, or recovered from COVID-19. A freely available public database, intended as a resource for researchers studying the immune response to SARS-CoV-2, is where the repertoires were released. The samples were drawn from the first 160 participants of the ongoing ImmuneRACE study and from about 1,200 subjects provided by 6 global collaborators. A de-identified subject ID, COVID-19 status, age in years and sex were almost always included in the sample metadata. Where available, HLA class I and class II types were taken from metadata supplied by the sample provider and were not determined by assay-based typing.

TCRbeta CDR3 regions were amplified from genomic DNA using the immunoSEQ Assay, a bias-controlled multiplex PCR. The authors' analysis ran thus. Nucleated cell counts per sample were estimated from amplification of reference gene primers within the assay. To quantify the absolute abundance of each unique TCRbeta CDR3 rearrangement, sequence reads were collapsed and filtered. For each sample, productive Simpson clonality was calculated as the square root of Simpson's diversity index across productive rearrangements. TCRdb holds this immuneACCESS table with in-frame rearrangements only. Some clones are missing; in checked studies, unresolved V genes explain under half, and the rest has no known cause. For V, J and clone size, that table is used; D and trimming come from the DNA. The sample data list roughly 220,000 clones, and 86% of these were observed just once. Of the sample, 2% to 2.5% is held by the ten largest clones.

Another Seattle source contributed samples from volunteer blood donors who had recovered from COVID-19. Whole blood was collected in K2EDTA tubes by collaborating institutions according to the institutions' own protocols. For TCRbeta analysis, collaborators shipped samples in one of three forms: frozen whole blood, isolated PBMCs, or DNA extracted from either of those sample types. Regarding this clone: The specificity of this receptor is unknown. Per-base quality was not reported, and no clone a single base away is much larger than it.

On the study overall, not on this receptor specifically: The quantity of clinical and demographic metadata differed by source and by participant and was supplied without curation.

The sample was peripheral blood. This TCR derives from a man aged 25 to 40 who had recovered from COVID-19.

The bases are TGTGCCAGCAGCTCAGGCGACTATGGCTACACCTTC. Its protein reads: CASSSGDYGYTF. This receptor chain uses TRBV5-6 and TRBJ1-2, with the identity of the D gene unclear. The germline V gene yields SGHDT for CDR1 and YYEEEE for CDR2. The CDR3 covers 12 residues, taking in both the cysteine and the phenylalanine. CDR3 DNA is the only sequence kept; it has 36 bases, read in frame from the first base. V and J lose 3 bases and 3 bases, and a span of 6 bases separates them.